This TCR beta chain stems from a study of blood T cell repertoires in COVID-19. The data were produced by immunoSEQ multiplex PCR, yet TCRdb's version contains in-frame clones alone and is incomplete. The sample includes about 230,000 clones, around four fifths of them seen just once. The V gene lost 1 base and the J gene lost 1 base, with 4 bases spanning the gap. The CDR3 length is 13 residues. The TCR sequence derives from a man in his forties with acute or convalescent COVID-19. Sequenced material: peripheral blood. This sequence joins TRBV12-3 or TRBV12-4 and TRBJ1-1; D gene unclear. The CDR3 is CASSLGENTEAFF. The CDR3, as DNA: TGTGCCAGCAGTTTAGGAGAGAACACTGAAGCTTTCTTT.